These 22 T cell receptor beta chains were sequenced from one sample in a study of blood T cell repertoires in COVID-19. The table came from immunoSEQ multiplex PCR; TCRdb's copy has only in-frame clones and leaves some out. The sample consists of around 300,000 clones, more than 70% of them appearing once. Sequenced input: peripheral blood. The source of these receptors is a man in his thirties or forties with active or convalescent COVID-19.

The J gene is TRBJ2-7, the V gene TRBV3-1 (or the pseudogene TRBV3-2); 8 nucleotides match TRBD1. The CDR3 spans 16 residues. Germline V CDR1 and CDR2: LGHDT, YNNKEL (reference sequence). Trimming at V came to 0 bases and at J to 5 bases, leaving 9 bases not matched to a gene. The CDR3 DNA reads as TGTGCCAGCAGCCAAGATCCTTCGGACAGGGCCCACGAGCAGTACTTC. Protein sequence: CASSQDPSDRAHEQYF.

The rearrangement uses TRBV28 and TRBJ2-7; D not resolved. The ends were cut back, 3 bases at V and 2 bases at J, with 14 bases in the middle. The CDR3 totals 15 residues. Germline V gene sequence: CDR1 MDHEN, CDR2 SYDVKM. CDR3 in amino acids: CASSFPLLSPYEQYF. As DNA, the CDR3 is TGTGCCAGCAGTTTCCCACTGTTATCACCCTACGAGCAGTACTTC. The whole variable domain, filled in from reference TRBV28 and TRBJ2-7, reads DVKVTQSSRYLVKRTGEKVFLECVQDMDHENMFWYRQDPGLGLRLIYFSYDVKMKEKGDIPEGYSVSREKKERFSLILESASTNQTSMYLCASSFPLLSPYEQYFGPGTRLTVT.

In its sample, this clone was seen a few times. The chain couples TRBV7-8 to TRBJ1-5, with D unclear. Trimming removed 1 base from V and 7 bases from J, with 11 bases in between. CDR3 length: 14 residues. The germline gives CDR1 SGHVS, CDR2 FQNEAQ. The CDR3 is CASSLERKNQPQHF. For the CDR3, the DNA is TGTGCCAGCAGCTTAGAGAGGAAGAACCAGCCCCAGCATTTT. Full variable domain (remainder filled in from reference TRBV7-8 and TRBJ1-5): GAGVSQSPRYKVAKRGQDVALRCDPISGHVSLFWYQQALGQGPEFLTYFQNEAQLDKSGLPSDRFFAERPEGSVSTLKIQRTQQEDSAVYLCASSLERKNQPQHFGDGTRLSIL.

This rearrangement joins TRBV30 to TRBJ2-7, with D tentatively TRBD2 (5 bases). CDR3 size: 13 residues. V dropped 0 bases and J dropped 4 bases, with 10 bases sitting between them. Germline V gene lookup returns CDR1 GTSNPN and CDR2 SVGIG (reference sequence). This chain's CDR3 is CAWSVPGVYEQYF. The CDR3 DNA is TGTGCCTGGAGTGTTCCCGGGGTATACGAGCAGTACTTC.

CDR3 DNA: TGTGCCAGTAGTGGGGCAGGGGGAACTCAGCCCCAGCATTTT. Its translation: CASSGAGGTQPQHF. J is TRBJ1-5 and V is TRBV19, with 7 bases identical to TRBD1. J lost 6 bases, V lost 5 bases, and 7 bases had no gene match. The CDR3 extends over 14 amino acids. Germline CDR1 and CDR2: LNHDA and SQIVND (reference sequence). The complete variable domain, with remaining parts taken from reference TRBV19 and TRBJ1-5, reads DGGITQSPKYLFRKEGQNVTLSCEQNLNHDAMYWYRQDPGQGLRLIYYSQIVNDFQKGDIAEGYSVSREKKESFPLTVTSAQKNPTAFYLCASSGAGGTQPQHFGDGTRLSIL.

The chain carries TRBV30 and TRBJ1-1, with TRBD1 identical over 7 bases. V shed 0 bases and J 7 bases; nucleotides not matched to a gene: 8. The length of the CDR3 is 14 residues. The germline V gene encodes CDR1 GTSNPN and CDR2 SVGIG (reference sequence). As DNA, the CDR3 is TGTGCCTGGAGTGTTGACAGGGAACTAAATGAAGCTTTCTTT. It yields the protein CAWSVDRELNEAFF.

The V gene is TRBV7-9, the J gene TRBJ1-4; D is perhaps TRBD1 (6 bases). The CDR3 loop spans 14 amino acids. V was pared by 5 bases and J by 5 bases, with 12 bases between. Germline V lookup: CDR1 SEHNR, CDR2 FQNEAQ (reference sequence). This chain's CDR3 is CASSRRTDNEKLFF. CDR3 bases: TGTGCCAGCAGCCGCCGGACAGACAATGAAAAACTGTTTTTT.

This chain uses TRBV7-2 with TRBJ1-6, with D perhaps matching TRBD1 (6 bases). This CDR3 is built from 16 residues. With 7 bases removed from V and 6 bases from J, the gap between germline ends came to 19 bases. The V gene's germline CDR1 is SGHTA and CDR2 FQGNSA. The DNA for the CDR3 is TGTGCCAGCACCCCAACGGGGGGCGTTCGTAATTCACCCCTCCACTTT. Its protein is CASTPTGGVRNSPLHF.

The V call is TRBV6-2 or TRBV6-3, the J call TRBJ1-2; D gene ambiguous. Germline CDR1 reads MNHEY; CDR2 reads SVGEGT. Between the trimmed V and J ends, which lost 6 bases and 2 bases, there was a span of 10 bases. The CDR3 is made up of 13 amino acids. CDR3 residues: CASSRDTNYGYTF. The CDR3 bases are TGTGCCAGCAGCAGAGACACCAACTATGGCTACACCTTC.

The chain recombines TRBV5-4 with TRBJ2-1; D remains ambiguous. The CDR3 is 14 residues long. Germline V gene sequence: CDR1 SGHNT, CDR2 YYREEE (reference sequence). The V end was cut by 4 bases, the J end by 0 bases, with 8 bases between. The CDR3 loop is CASSGDGSYNEQFF. In DNA, the CDR3 is TGTGCCAGCAGCGGAGATGGCTCCTACAATGAGCAGTTCTTC. Combining the CDR3 with reference TRBV5-4 and TRBJ2-1 gives the whole variable domain ETGVTQSPTHLIKTRGQQVTLRCSSQSGHNTVSWYQQALGQGPQFIFQYYREEENGRGNFPPRFSGLQFPNYSSELNVNALELDDSALYLCASSGDGSYNEQFFGPGTRLTVL.

This sequence joins TRBV6-2 or TRBV6-3 and TRBJ2-5, with TRBD2 matching 10 bases. V dropped 4 bases and J dropped 2; count of bases not matched to a gene: 7. This CDR3 has 16 amino acids. Germline lookup yields CDR1 MNHEY and CDR2 SVGEGT. The CDR3 nucleotides are TGTGCCAGCAGTTCCTTGGGACTAGCGATTCAAGAGACCCAGTACTTC. Protein: CASSSLGLAIQETQYF.

The chain carries TRBV2 and TRBJ1-2, with D perhaps matching TRBD1 (5 bases). V lost 3 bases to trimming and J lost 0 bases, with 11 bases between them. The CDR3 is 15 residues long. The germline V gene encodes CDR1 SNHLY and CDR2 FYNNEI. CDR3 sequence: CASSDLGRSNYGYTF. Here the CDR3 DNA reads TGTGCCAGCAGTGATCTGGGGCGTTCTAACTATGGCTACACCTTC.

The rearrangement uses TRBV6-2 or TRBV6-3 and TRBJ1-5; no reliable D call. The CDR3 spans 14 residues. The germline CDR1 and CDR2 sequences are MNHEY and SVGEGT. V lost 5 bases, J lost 9 bases, and 17 bases lay in between. The CDR3 DNA sequence: TGTGCCAGCAGTATCGGACCGGGTGAGGGGCCCCAGCATTTT. The encoded protein is CASSIGPGEGPQHF.

This chain joins TRBV5-8 and TRBJ1-4; D is possibly TRBD1 (6 bases). Germline CDR1 SGHTS, CDR2 YDEGEE. Trimming pared 4 bases from V and 3 bases from J, leaving 13 bases between. CDR3 size: 15 residues. CDR3 DNA sequence: TGTGCCAGCAGCCAAACAGGGTTCTCTAATGAAAAACTGTTTTTT. Translating it yields CASSQTGFSNEKLFF. Full variable domain (rest looked up from reference TRBV5-8 and TRBJ1-4): EAGVTQSPTHLIKTRGQQATLRCSPISGHTSVYWYQQALGLGLQFLLWYDEGEERNRGNFPPRFSGRQFPNYSSELNVNALELEDSALYLCASSQTGFSNEKLFFGSGTQLSVL.

V gene TRBV4-2 combines with J gene TRBJ1-2; no clear D. The ends were cut back, 0 bases at V and 0 bases at J, with 8 bases in the middle. Per germline, CDR1 LGHNA and CDR2 YNFKEQ. The CDR3 consists of 15 residues. The CDR3 DNA is TGTGCCAGCAGCCAAGAAGGAGGGCCTAACTATGGCTACACCTTC. Protein sequence: CASSQEGGPNYGYTF.

J is TRBJ1-2 and V is TRBV11-1; D is unresolved. V was pared by 1 base and J by 4 bases, with 16 bases between. Germline CDR1 is SGHAT and CDR2 is FQDESV (reference sequence). This CDR3 spans 16 amino acids. The CDR3 nucleotides are TGTGCCAGCAGCTTAGGCCGTTACCGAAGACTCTATGGCTACACCTTC. Encoded protein: CASSLGRYRRLYGYTF.

This rearrangement joins TRBV9 to TRBJ1-2; TRBD1 matches 8 bases. CDR1 is SGDLS, CDR2 YYNGEE, per germline. The CDR3 extends over 17 amino acids. V shed 4 bases and J 7 bases; nucleotides not matched to a gene: 18. Here the CDR3 reads CASSPRPLGQGIGGYTF. CDR3 coding DNA: TGTGCCAGCAGCCCCCGACCACTCGGACAGGGAATAGGTGGCTACACCTTC. The complete variable domain, with remaining parts taken from reference TRBV9 and TRBJ1-2, reads DSGVTQTPKHLITATGQRVTLRCSPRSGDLSVYWYQQSLDQGLQFLIQYYNGEERAKGNILERFSAQQFPDLHSELNLSSLELGDSALYFCASSPRPLGQGIGGYTFGSGTRLTVV.

The chain couples TRBV11-3 to TRBJ2-7, with TRBD2 matching 12 bases. J was trimmed by 2 bases and V by 5 bases; bases with no gene match: 13. This CDR3 has 18 amino acids. CDR1 is SGHNT, CDR2 YENEEA, per germline. As DNA, the CDR3 is TGTGCCAGCAGCCTCCGGGCTAGCGGGGGGGCTGAGCCCTACGAGCAGTACTTC. Translation: CASSLRASGGAEPYEQYF. Together with reference TRBV11-3 and TRBJ2-7, the CDR3 gives the full variable domain: EAGVVQSPRYKIIEKKQPVAFWCNPISGHNTLYWYLQNLGQGPELLIRYENEEAVDDSQLPKDRFSAERLKGVDSTLKIQPAELGDSAVYLCASSLRASGGAEPYEQYFGPGTRLTVT.

The rearrangement links TRBV5-1 to TRBJ1-6; TRBD1 matches at 8 bases. J gave up 9 bases and V 0 bases, and 5 bases lay outside the gene matches. Germline CDR1 SGHRS, CDR2 YFSETQ. The CDR3 has 15 amino acids. CDR3 protein: CASSLGQGIGSPLHF. CDR3 DNA sequence: TGCGCCAGCAGCTTGGGACAGGGGATAGGTTCACCCCTCCACTTT.

In its sample, this clone was seen once. V is TRBV6-5 and J is TRBJ2-7; D might be TRBD1 (6 bases). V dropped 7 bases and J dropped 1 base, with 17 bases sitting between them. The CDR3 has 15 residues. CDR1 and CDR2 from the germline V gene are MNHEY and SVGAGI. The CDR3 loop is CASNNIRTVSYEQYF. In nucleotides, the CDR3 is TGTGCCAGCAATAACATACGGACAGTTTCCTACGAGCAGTACTTC.

This chain joins TRBV7-9 and TRBJ2-7, with TRBD1 matching 8 bases. V lost 3 bases to trimming and J lost 5 bases; unmatched junction nucleotides: 6. Germline CDR1 is SEHNR and CDR2 is FQNEAQ (reference sequence). This CDR3 region has 14 residues. CDR3 region: CASSLSGQGNEQYF. CDR3 sequence (DNA): TGTGCCAGCAGCTTGAGCGGACAGGGAAACGAGCAGTACTTC.

The chain combines TRBV4-3 with TRBJ1-4; no clear D. The CDR3 spans 12 residues. V lost 4 bases and J 5 bases, leaving 5 bases between the germline ends. Per germline, CDR1 LGHNA and CDR2 YSLEER. The CDR3 reads CASSRANEKLFF. CDR3 coding DNA: TGCGCCAGCAGCCGCGCGAATGAAAAACTGTTTTTT.